This T cell receptor beta chain derives from a study of PD-1 blockade in classical Hodgkin lymphoma. Data came from immunoSEQ multiplex PCR; TCRdb stores just in-frame clones and leaves some out. The data show about 40,000 clones, around 86% seen once. No patient escaped relapse after autologous stem cell transplantation, and brentuximab vedotin exposure varied. This sample comprised peripheral blood mononuclear cells (PBMCs), obtained at baseline. This TCR derives from a human donor with classical Hodgkin lymphoma.

This CDR3 is CASIDRGWSGELFF. CDR3 nucleotide sequence: TGTGCCAGTATAGACAGGGGCTGGTCCGGGGAGCTGTTTTTT. The rearrangement uses TRBV19 and TRBJ2-2; 8 bases align to TRBD1. The germline V gene has CDR1 LNHDA and CDR2 SQIVND (reference sequence). J was trimmed by 6 bases and V by 7 bases; bases with no gene match: 7. The CDR3 extends over 14 amino acids.